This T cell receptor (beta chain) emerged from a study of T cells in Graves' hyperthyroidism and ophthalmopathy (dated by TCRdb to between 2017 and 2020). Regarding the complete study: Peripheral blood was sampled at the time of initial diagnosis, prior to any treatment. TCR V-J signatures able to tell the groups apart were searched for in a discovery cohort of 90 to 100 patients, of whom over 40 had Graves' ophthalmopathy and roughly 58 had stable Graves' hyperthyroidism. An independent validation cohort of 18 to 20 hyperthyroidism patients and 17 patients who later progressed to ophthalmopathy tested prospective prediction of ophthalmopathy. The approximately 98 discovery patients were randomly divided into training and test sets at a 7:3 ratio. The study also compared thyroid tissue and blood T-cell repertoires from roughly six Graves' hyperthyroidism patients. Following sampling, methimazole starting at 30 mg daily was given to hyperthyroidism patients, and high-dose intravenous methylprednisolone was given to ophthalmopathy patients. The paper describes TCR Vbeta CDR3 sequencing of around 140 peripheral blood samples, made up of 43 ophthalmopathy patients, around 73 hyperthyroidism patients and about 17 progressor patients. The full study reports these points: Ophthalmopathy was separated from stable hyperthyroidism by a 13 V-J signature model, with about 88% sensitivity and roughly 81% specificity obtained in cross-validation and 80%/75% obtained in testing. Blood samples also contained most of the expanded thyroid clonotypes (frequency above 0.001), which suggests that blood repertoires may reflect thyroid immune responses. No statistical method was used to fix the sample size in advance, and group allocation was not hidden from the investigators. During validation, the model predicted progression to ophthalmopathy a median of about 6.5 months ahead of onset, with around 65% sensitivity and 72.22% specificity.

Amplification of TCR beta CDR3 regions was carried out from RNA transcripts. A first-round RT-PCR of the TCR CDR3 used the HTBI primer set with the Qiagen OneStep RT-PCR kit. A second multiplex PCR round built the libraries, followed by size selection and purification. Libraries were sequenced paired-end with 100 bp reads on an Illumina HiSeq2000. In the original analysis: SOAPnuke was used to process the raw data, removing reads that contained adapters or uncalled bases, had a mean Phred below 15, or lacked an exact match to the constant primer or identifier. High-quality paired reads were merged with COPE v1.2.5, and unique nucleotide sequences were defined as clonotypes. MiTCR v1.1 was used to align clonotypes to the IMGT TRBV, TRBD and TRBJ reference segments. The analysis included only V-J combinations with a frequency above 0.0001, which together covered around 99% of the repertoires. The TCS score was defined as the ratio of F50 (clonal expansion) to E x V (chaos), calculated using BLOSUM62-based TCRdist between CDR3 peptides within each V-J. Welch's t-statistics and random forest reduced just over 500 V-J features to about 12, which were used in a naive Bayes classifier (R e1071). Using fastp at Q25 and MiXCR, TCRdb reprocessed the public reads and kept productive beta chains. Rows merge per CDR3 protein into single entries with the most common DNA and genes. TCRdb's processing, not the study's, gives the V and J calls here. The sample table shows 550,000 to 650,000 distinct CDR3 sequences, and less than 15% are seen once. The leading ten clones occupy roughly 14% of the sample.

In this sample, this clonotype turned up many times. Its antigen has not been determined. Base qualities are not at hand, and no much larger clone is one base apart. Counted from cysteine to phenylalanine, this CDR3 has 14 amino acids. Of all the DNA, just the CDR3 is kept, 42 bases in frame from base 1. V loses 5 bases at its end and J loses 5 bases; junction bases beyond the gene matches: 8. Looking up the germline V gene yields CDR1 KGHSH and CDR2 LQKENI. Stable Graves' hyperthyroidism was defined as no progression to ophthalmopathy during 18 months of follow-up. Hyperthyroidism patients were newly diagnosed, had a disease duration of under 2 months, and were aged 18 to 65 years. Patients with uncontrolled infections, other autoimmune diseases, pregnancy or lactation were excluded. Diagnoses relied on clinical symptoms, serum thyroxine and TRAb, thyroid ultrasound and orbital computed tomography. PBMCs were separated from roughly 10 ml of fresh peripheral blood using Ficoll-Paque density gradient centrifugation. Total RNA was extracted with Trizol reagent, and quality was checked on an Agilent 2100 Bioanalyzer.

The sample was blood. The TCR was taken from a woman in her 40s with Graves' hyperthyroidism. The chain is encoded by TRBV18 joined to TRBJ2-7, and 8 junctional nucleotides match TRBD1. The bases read TGTGCCAGCTCAGCCTACACAGGGGGAAACGAGCAGTACTTC. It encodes CASSAYTGGNEQYF.